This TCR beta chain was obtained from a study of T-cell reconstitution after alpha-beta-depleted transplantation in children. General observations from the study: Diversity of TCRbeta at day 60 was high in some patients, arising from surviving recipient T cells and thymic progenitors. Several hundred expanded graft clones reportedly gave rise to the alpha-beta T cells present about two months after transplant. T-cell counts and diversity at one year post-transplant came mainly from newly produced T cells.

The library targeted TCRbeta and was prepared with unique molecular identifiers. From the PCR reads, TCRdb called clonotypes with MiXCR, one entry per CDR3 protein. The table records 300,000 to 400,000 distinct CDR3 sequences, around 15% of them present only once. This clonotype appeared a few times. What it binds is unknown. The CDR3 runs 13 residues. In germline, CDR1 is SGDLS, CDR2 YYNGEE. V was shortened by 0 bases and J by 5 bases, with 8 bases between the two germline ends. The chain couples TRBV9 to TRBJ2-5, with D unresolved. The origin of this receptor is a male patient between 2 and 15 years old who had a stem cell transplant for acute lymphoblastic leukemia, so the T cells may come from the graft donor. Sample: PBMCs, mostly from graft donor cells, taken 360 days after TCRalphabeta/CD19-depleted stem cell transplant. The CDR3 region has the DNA TGTGCCAGCAGCGTAGGATGGGTGGAGACCCAGTACTTC. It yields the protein CASSVGWVETQYF. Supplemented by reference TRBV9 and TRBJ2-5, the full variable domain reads DSGVTQTPKHLITATGQRVTLRCSPRSGDLSVYWYQQSLDQGLQFLIQYYNGEERAKGNILERFSAQQFPDLHSELNLSSLELGDSALYFCASSVGWVETQYFGPGTRLLVL.